The table lists the clone carrying this T cell receptor beta chain with many counts. What it recognizes is unknown. The germline V and J ends were trimmed by 3 bases and 3 bases, with 6 bases remaining between them. The CDR3 contains 12 residues. The germline CDR1 and CDR2 sequences are SEHNR and FQNEAQ (reference sequence). Peripheral blood was collected from the related graft donor on the marrow donation day. The sample comes from a study of T cells after posttransplantation cyclophosphamide. Study findings and constraints: Skin or GI-infiltrating T cells shared few TRB sequences with blood. Donor-recipient repertoire similarity was low at 1-2 months, rising over year one. Recipient CMV seropositivity and CMV reactivation strongly tracked TRB clonality.

Clones were read by immunoSEQ multiplex PCR, and TCRdb kept only the in-frame ones, dropping some. The sample is made up of some 38,000 clones, none counted only once. This sequence originates from a man aged 50-59 years in good health, CMV-negative, and a related stem cell transplant donor. The chain has TRBV7-9 and TRBJ2-7; D remains ambiguous. Sequenced sample: PBMCs. For the CDR3, the DNA is TGTGCCAGCAGCTTTACTGTCTACGAGCAGTACTTC. Translating it yields CASSFTVYEQYF.